This paragraph reports one TCR beta chain. Its antigen is as yet unknown. Method: immunoSEQ multiplex PCR; TCRdb's copy keeps in-frame clones and lacks some. The sample includes about 83,000 clones, approximately 90% of them seen just once. The source of the sample is a study of T cell responses to AZD1222 COVID-19 vaccine. Broader study findings: White British donors predominated, females outnumbered males, and clonal diversity was possibly underestimated. Nearly half of the spike-specific TCRs reportedly recognize variant regions that carry no mutations. Only a handful of AZD1222 recipients were seropositive at baseline. Breadth and depth of Spike-specific TCRs rose after two AZD1222 doses.

The length of the CDR3 is 13 residues. CDR1 is MDHEN, CDR2 SYDVKM, per germline. The V and J ends lost 1 base and 6 bases respectively, with 10 bases between them. This receptor was taken from an adult in good health. The specimen was peripheral blood, collected on day 0 of MenACWY control vaccination. V is TRBV28 and J is TRBJ2-7; D remains unclear. CDR3 amino acids: CASSLFTRSEQYF. Written as DNA, the CDR3 is TGTGCCAGCAGTTTATTCACGAGGTCCGAGCAGTACTTC.